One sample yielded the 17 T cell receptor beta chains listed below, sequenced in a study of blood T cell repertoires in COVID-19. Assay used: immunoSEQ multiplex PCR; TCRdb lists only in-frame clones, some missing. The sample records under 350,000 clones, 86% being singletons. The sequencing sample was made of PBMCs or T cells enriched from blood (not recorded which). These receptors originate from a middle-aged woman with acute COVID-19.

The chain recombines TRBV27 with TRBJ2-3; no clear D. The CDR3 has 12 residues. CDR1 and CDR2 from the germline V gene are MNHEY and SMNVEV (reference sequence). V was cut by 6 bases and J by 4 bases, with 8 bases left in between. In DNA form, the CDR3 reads TGTGCCAGCAGCCCACAGCCAGATACGCAGTATTTT. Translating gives CASSPQPDTQYF.

Here the CDR3 DNA reads TGTGCCATCAGTTCCAACAGTGAGGGCGAGACCCAGTACTTC. It yields the protein CAISSNSEGETQYF. This sequence joins TRBV10-3 and TRBJ2-5; perhaps TRBD2 as D (5 bases). The ends were cut back, 5 bases at V and 5 bases at J, with 15 bases in the middle. This CDR3 spans 14 amino acids. Germline CDR1 and CDR2: ENHRY and SYGVKD.

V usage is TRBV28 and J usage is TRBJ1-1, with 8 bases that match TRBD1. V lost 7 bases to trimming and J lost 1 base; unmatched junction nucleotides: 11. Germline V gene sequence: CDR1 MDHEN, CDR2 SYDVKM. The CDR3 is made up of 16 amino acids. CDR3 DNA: TGTGCCAGCATCCCGAGCACAGGGGGTCGGAACACTGAAGCTTTCTTT. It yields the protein CASIPSTGGRNTEAFF.

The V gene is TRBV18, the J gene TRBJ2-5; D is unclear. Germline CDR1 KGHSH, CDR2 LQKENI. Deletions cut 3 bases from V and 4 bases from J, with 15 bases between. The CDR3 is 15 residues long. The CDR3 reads CASSPNAVVRETQYF. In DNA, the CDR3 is TGTGCCAGCTCACCGAACGCAGTGGTACGAGAGACCCAGTACTTC.

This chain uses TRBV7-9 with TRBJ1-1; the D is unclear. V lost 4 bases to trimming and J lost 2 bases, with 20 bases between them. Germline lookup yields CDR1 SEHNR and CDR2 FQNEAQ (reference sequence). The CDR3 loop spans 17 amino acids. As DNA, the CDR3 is TGTGCCAGCAGCTCTCTCCCCCTCGGCAGGCAAAACACTGAAGCTTTCTTT. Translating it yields CASSSLPLGRQNTEAFF.

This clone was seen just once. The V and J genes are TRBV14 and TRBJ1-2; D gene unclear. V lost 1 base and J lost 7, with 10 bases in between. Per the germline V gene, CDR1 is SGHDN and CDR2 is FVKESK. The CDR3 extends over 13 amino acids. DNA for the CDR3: TGTGCCAGCAGCCAAGGTTACATTTCTGGCTACACCTTC. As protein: CASSQGYISGYTF.

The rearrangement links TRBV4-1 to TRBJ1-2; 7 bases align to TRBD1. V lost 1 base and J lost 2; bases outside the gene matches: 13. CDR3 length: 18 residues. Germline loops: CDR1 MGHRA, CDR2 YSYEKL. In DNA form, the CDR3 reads TGCGCCAGCAGCCAAGTTATCTCCCTCAGGGGGGAAAACTATGGCTACACCTTC. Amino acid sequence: CASSQVISLRGENYGYTF.

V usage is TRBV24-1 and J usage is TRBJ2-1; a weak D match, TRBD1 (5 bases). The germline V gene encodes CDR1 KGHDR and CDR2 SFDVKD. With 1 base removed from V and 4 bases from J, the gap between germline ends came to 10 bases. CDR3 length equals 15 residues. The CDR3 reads CATSDLGHYYNEQFF. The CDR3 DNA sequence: TGTGCCACCAGTGATTTAGGACATTATTACAATGAGCAGTTCTTC.

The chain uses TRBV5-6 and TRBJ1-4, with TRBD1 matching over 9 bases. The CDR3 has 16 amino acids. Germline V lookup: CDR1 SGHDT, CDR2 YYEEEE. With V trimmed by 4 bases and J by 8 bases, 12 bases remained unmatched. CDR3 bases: TGTGCCAGCAGCCGATTACCGGGACAGGGTAGCGAAAAACTGTTTTTT. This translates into CASSRLPGQGSEKLFF.

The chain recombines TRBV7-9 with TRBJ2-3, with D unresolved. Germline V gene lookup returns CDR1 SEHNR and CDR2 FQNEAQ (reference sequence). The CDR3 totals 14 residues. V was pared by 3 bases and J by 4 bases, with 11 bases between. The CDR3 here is CASSFSVSSDTQYF. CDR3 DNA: TGTGCCAGCAGCTTCTCCGTGTCTTCAGATACGCAGTATTTT.

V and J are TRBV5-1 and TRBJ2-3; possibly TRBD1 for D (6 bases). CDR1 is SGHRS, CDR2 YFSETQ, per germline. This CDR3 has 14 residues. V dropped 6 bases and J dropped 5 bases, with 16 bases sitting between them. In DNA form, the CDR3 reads TGCGCCAGCACTGTGGCAGGGGTTGAAGATACGCAGTATTTT. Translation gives CASTVAGVEDTQYF.

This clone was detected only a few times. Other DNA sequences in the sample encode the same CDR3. The CDR3 DNA follows: TGTGCCAGCAGTTTCACCGGGGGGAACACTGAAGCTTTCTTT. This gives the protein CASSFTGGNTEAFF. V gene TRBV3-1 (or the pseudogene TRBV3-2) combines with J gene TRBJ1-1; D perhaps matches TRBD1 (5 bases). Trimming pared 6 bases from V and 1 base from J, leaving 12 bases between. Germline assignment: CDR1 LGHDT and CDR2 YNNKEL (reference sequence). CDR3 length: 14 residues.

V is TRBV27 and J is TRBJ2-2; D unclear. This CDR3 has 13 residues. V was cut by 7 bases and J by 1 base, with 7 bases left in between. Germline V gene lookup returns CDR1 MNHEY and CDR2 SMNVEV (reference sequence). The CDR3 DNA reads TGTGCCAGCACCAAGCAGAACACCGGGGAGCTGTTTTTT. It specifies CASTKQNTGELFF.

The CDR3 loop is CARINEEHRNLYEQYF. The CDR3 coding sequence is TGTGCCAGAATAAATGAAGAGCACAGGAATCTCTACGAGCAGTACTTC. The chain recombines TRBV19 with TRBJ2-7, with D maybe TRBD1 (5 bases). With 9 bases removed from V and 3 bases from J, the gap between germline ends came to 24 bases. Per germline, CDR1 LNHDA and CDR2 SQIVND (reference sequence). The CDR3 is made up of 16 amino acids.

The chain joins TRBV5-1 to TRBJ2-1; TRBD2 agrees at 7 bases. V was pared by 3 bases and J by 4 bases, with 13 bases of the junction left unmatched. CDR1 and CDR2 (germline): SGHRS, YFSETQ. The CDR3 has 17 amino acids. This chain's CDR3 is CASSSGRRVGGYNEQFF. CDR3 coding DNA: TGCGCCAGCAGCTCGGGGAGGCGCGTGGGGGGGTACAATGAGCAGTTCTTC.

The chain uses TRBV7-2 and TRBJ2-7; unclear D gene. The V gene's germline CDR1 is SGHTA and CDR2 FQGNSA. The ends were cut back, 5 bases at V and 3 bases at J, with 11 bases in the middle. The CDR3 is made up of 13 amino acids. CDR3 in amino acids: CASSLYPLYEQYF. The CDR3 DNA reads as TGTGCCAGCAGCCTATACCCACTCTACGAGCAGTACTTC. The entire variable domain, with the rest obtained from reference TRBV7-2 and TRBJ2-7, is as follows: GAGVSQSPSNKVTEKGKDVELRCDPISGHTALYWYRQSLGQGLEFLIYFQGNSAPDKSGLPSDRFSAERTGGSVSTLTIQRTQQEDSAVYLCASSLYPLYEQYFGPGTRLTVT.

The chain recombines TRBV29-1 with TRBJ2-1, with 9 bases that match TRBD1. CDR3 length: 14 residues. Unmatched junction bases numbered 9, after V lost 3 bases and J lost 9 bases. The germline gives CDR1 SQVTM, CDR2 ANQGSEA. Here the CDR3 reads CSVDTGQGFSEQFF. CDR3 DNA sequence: TGCAGCGTTGATACGGGACAGGGCTTTAGTGAGCAGTTCTTC.